Following are 5 T cell receptor beta chains from one sample sequenced in a study of identical twins. TCRdb re-analysed the 5' RACE reads in MiXCR, keeping a single row per CDR3 protein. The sample yields roughly 480,000 distinct CDR3 sequences, approximately 24% seen once. This sample also belongs to another study, concerning T cells expressing NK-cell markers.

Material: CD4+ T cells sorted from blood. The receptors come from a woman in her late teens or twenties in good health.

The V and J genes are TRBV29-1 and TRBJ1-2, with TRBD1 identical over 7 bases. The CDR3 loop spans 13 amino acids. The germline gives CDR1 SQVTM, CDR2 ANQGSEA. The V gene end was trimmed by 7 bases and the J gene end by 0 bases; junction bases not matched to a gene: 5. The CDR3 loop is CSALQGTNYGYTF. The CDR3 DNA follows: TGCAGCGCTTTACAGGGGACTAACTATGGCTACACCTTC. The complete variable domain, with remaining parts taken from reference TRBV29-1 and TRBJ1-2, reads SAVISQKPSRDICQRGTSLTIQCQVDSQVTMMFWYRQQPGQSLTLIATANQGSEATYESGFVIDKFPISRPNLTFSTLTVSNMSPEDSSIYLCSALQGTNYGYTFGSGTRLTVV.

This clonotype showed up many times. The V and J genes are TRBV5-5 and TRBJ2-1, with 7 bases lining up with TRBD2. V was clipped by 2 bases and J by 0 bases; unmatched bases: 2. The CDR3 length is 15 residues. The germline V gene has CDR1 SGHKS and CDR2 YYEKEE (reference sequence). CDR3 sequence reads: CASSFGGGSYNEQFF. Here the CDR3 DNA reads TGTGCCAGCAGCTTCGGCGGGGGCTCCTACAATGAGCAGTTCTTC.

The V and J genes are TRBV5-1 and TRBJ2-7; TRBD1 is a possible D gene (6 bases). Trimming removed 4 bases at V and 3 bases at J, with 11 bases between. Germline lookup yields CDR1 SGHRS and CDR2 YFSETQ. The length of the CDR3 is 13 residues. CDR3 amino acids: CASSGQGSYEQYF. CDR3 coding DNA: TGCGCCAGCAGCGGCCAGGGGAGCTACGAGCAGTACTTC.

J is TRBJ2-3 and V is TRBV9; a weak D match, TRBD1 (6 bases). The V and J ends lost 3 bases and 4 bases respectively, with 15 bases between them. Looked up from germline, CDR1 is SGDLS and CDR2 is YYNGEE. The CDR3 has 15 residues. The CDR3 loop is CASSGVAGAADTQYF. The DNA of the CDR3 is TGTGCCAGCAGCGGTGTAGCAGGGGCGGCAGATACGCAGTATTTT.

This clonotype was counted a few times. The chain couples TRBV10-2 to TRBJ2-3; no clear D gene. This CDR3 spans 15 amino acids. CDR1 WSHSY and CDR2 SAAADI come from the germline V gene. V was shortened by 1 base and J by 4 bases, with 12 bases between the two germline ends. Here the CDR3 reads CASSELGKAPDTQYF. CDR3 nucleotide sequence: TGCGCCAGCAGTGAGTTGGGGAAAGCCCCAGATACGCAGTATTTT.